The 18 T cell receptor beta chains reported below all come from one sample, sequenced in a study of CD8 T cells in ankylosing spondylitis. TCRdb re-called the 5' RACE reads through MiXCR, storing one row per CDR3 protein. The sample holds about 140,000 distinct CDR3 sequences, around a third seen once. Material for sequencing was synovial fluid, either unsorted or a sorted T cell fraction (not recorded which). The receptors derive from a male donor with ankylosing spondylitis.

This clonotype was observed a few times. The chain carries TRBV5-1 and TRBJ1-2; the match to TRBD1 covers 7 bases. The CDR3 sequence is 16 residues long. Germline values: CDR1 SGHRS, CDR2 YFSETQ. V lost 2 bases, J lost 10 bases, and 17 bases stayed unmatched. This chain's CDR3 is CASSFGTAAKGANYTF. The CDR3 bases are TGCGCCAGCAGCTTTGGGACAGCGGCTAAGGGGGCAAACTACACCTTC.

This clonotype was recorded a few times. The rearrangement links TRBV6-1 to TRBJ2-2; the D is unclear. This CDR3 is built from 16 residues. In germline, CDR1 is MNHNS, CDR2 SASEGT. V was cut by 7 bases and J by 0 bases, with 15 bases left in between. The DNA of the CDR3 is TGTGCCAGCACCAAAATCGGACGGACGAACACCGGGGAGCTGTTTTTT. Translation gives CASTKIGRTNTGELFF.

This clonotype was detected many times. The rearrangement links TRBV7-9 to TRBJ1-1; D may be TRBD1 (5 bases). CDR3 length: 13 amino acids. With 3 bases removed from V and 5 bases from J, the gap between germline ends came to 10 bases. CDR1 is SEHNR and CDR2 is FQNEAQ in the germline V gene (reference sequence). The CDR3 spells CASSFQGVTEAFF. The CDR3 region has the DNA TGTGCCAGCAGCTTTCAAGGGGTTACTGAAGCTTTCTTT. The complete variable domain, with remaining parts taken from reference TRBV7-9 and TRBJ1-1, reads DTGVSQNPRHKITKRGQNVTFRCDPISEHNRLYWYRQTLGQGPEFLTYFQNEAQLEKSRLLSDRFSAERPKGSFSTLEIQRTEQGDSAMYLCASSFQGVTEAFFGQGTRLTVV.

J is TRBJ2-7 and V is TRBV5-1; maybe TRBD1 (6 bases). CDR1 and CDR2 from the germline V gene are SGHRS and YFSETQ. Trimming stripped 0 bases from V and 1 base from J, with 14 bases between. The CDR3 is 16 amino acids. The DNA for the CDR3 is TGCGCCAGCAGCTTGGTTGGGGGCGCGGTATCCTACGAGCAGTACTTC. Encoded protein: CASSLVGGAVSYEQYF. The full variable domain, with the rest looked up from reference TRBV5-1 and TRBJ2-7, is KAGVTQTPRYLIKTRGQQVTLSCSPISGHRSVSWYQQTPGQGLQFLFEYFSETQRNKGNFPGRFSGRQFSNSRSEMNVSTLELGDSALYLCASSLVGGAVSYEQYFGPGTRLTVT.

This clonotype was picked up a small number of times. The V gene is TRBV11-3, the J gene TRBJ2-7, with D tentatively TRBD1 or TRBD2 (5 bases each). The germline V gene has CDR1 SGHNT and CDR2 YENEEA. The V and J ends lost 5 bases and 1 base respectively, with 12 bases between them. The CDR3 runs 14 residues. The CDR3: CASSLSGHSYEQYF. The CDR3 DNA follows: TGTGCCAGCAGCCTAAGCGGACATTCCTACGAGCAGTACTTC.

This chain joins TRBV9 and TRBJ2-2, with TRBD2 as a possible D gene (6 bases). The CDR3 runs 15 residues. V lost 0 bases to trimming and J lost 2 bases, with 8 bases between them. The germline gives CDR1 SGDLS, CDR2 YYNGEE. The CDR3 loop reads CASSVGTKNTGELFF. Written as DNA, the CDR3 is TGTGCCAGCAGCGTAGGGACTAAAAACACCGGGGAGCTGTTTTTT. Using reference TRBV9 and TRBJ2-2 for the parts outside the CDR3, the full variable domain is DSGVTQTPKHLITATGQRVTLRCSPRSGDLSVYWYQQSLDQGLQFLIQYYNGEERAKGNILERFSAQQFPDLHSELNLSSLELGDSALYFCASSVGTKNTGELFFGEGSRLTVL.

The J gene is TRBJ1-1, the V gene TRBV7-9; D might be TRBD1 (5 bases). The germline CDR1 and CDR2 sequences are SEHNR and FQNEAQ (reference sequence). This CDR3 spans 16 amino acids. V shed 5 bases and J shed 3 bases, with 19 bases lying between them. CDR3 bases: TGTGCCAGCAGCCCATGGCGGACACAAAGGGACACTGAAGCTTTCTTT. Residues: CASSPWRTQRDTEAFF.

The V gene is TRBV19, the J gene TRBJ2-1; the match to TRBD2 covers 11 bases. The CDR3 runs 16 residues. Germline CDR1 is LNHDA and CDR2 is SQIVND (reference sequence). V was clipped by 6 bases and J by 4 bases; unmatched bases: 8. CDR3 sequence (DNA): TGTGCCAGTAGAGACCTAGCGGGAGGATCTTACAATGAGCAGTTCTTC. This gives the protein CASRDLAGGSYNEQFF.

This clonotype was observed a handful of times. The J gene is TRBJ2-7, the V gene TRBV3-1; TRBD1 aligns across 8 bases. Per the germline V gene, CDR1 is LGHDT and CDR2 is YNNKEL (reference sequence). This CDR3 is built from 14 residues. Germline trimming cut 11 bases from V and 0 bases from J; bases unmatched to any gene: 9. Here the CDR3 DNA reads TGTGCCGGGGCCCGGGGACAGGACTCCTACGAGCAGTACTTC. The encoded protein is CAGARGQDSYEQYF.

This clonotype was observed a few times. This rearrangement joins TRBV7-9 to TRBJ2-7; D unclear. From germline, CDR1 is SEHNR and CDR2 FQNEAQ (reference sequence). The V and J ends lost 1 base and 0 bases respectively, with 7 bases between them. The CDR3 is made up of 14 amino acids. CDR3 in amino acids: CASSLDASSYEQYF. The CDR3 DNA sequence: TGTGCCAGCAGCTTAGACGCGAGCTCCTACGAGCAGTACTTC.

The gene calls are TRBV12-3 or TRBV12-4 and TRBJ2-5; TRBD2 agrees at 11 bases. The CDR3 is 14 amino acids. With V trimmed by 6 bases and J by 4 bases, 4 bases remained unmatched. The DNA for the CDR3 is TGTGCCAGCAGAATGGGGACTAGCGGAGAGACCCAGTACTTC. It translates to CASRMGTSGETQYF.

The chain carries TRBV18 and TRBJ2-3, with 14 bases matching TRBD2. The CDR3 runs 19 residues. The V gene end was trimmed by 1 base and the J gene end by 3 bases; junction bases not matched to a gene: 9. Germline V lookup: CDR1 KGHSH, CDR2 LQKENI. CDR3 residues: CASSPRPKTSGRATDTQYF. The CDR3 DNA reads TGTGCCAGCTCACCACGACCTAAGACTAGCGGGAGGGCGACAGATACGCAGTATTTT. Complete variable domain (other parts from reference TRBV18 and TRBJ2-3): NAGVMQNPRHLVRRRGQEARLRCSPMKGHSHVYWYRQLPEEGLKFMVYLQKENIIDESGMPKERFSAEFPKEGPSILRIQQVVRGDSAAYFCASSPRPKTSGRATDTQYFGPGTRLTVL.

The sample holds many counts of this clonotype. DNA for the CDR3: TGTGCCAGCAGTCCCTCCTGGGAGGATACGCAGTATTTT. As protein: CASSPSWEDTQYF. The chain links TRBV6-1 to TRBJ2-3, with a tentative D call TRBD2 (5 bases). In germline, CDR1 is MNHNS, CDR2 SASEGT. Trimming pared 5 bases from V and 6 bases from J, leaving 12 bases between. The CDR3 runs 13 residues.

This chain uses TRBV7-9 with TRBJ2-2; maybe TRBD2 (7 bases). Trimming left V 7 bases short and J 5 bases short, with 14 bases between. The CDR3 contains 14 residues. Looked up from germline, CDR1 is SEHNR and CDR2 is FQNEAQ (reference sequence). CDR3 coding DNA: TGTGCCAGCACCCCGGGGGGCGGAACCGGGGAGCTGTTTTTT. This codes for CASTPGGGTGELFF.

This chain joins TRBV20-1 and TRBJ1-1; D call uncertain. Germline values: CDR1 DFQATT, CDR2 SNEGSKA (reference sequence). This CDR3 has 11 residues. Trimming stripped 6 bases from V and 2 bases from J, with 7 bases between. This CDR3 reads CSAQRNTEAFF. The CDR3 bases are TGCAGTGCCCAAAGAAACACTGAAGCTTTCTTT.

This clonotype was recorded a few times. The chain carries TRBV7-2 and TRBJ2-7, with 12 bases that match TRBD2. CDR1 SGHTA and CDR2 FQGNSA come from the germline V gene. V gave up 1 base and J gave up 3 bases; unmatched junction bases: 4. This CDR3 is 16 amino acids long. The DNA for the CDR3 is TGTGCCAGCAGCTTAGGAAGGACTAGCGGGATCTACGAGCAGTACTTC. This translates into CASSLGRTSGIYEQYF.

This clonotype occurred a few times. The chain links TRBV5-1 to TRBJ2-1, with 14 bases aligning to TRBD2. The CDR3 consists of 17 residues. Germline-derived CDR1 and CDR2 are SGHRS and YFSETQ. The trim removed 3 bases at V and 4 bases at J, leaving 6 bases unmatched. The chain's CDR3 is CASSWTGLAGVYNEQFF. The CDR3 DNA sequence: TGCGCCAGCAGCTGGACGGGACTAGCGGGAGTATACAATGAGCAGTTCTTC.

This clonotype was seen only a few times. This chain connects TRBV20-1 to TRBJ2-5; 7 bases line up with TRBD2. Looked up from germline, CDR1 is DFQATT and CDR2 is SNEGSKA (reference sequence). This CDR3 has 13 residues. With V trimmed by 4 bases and J by 2 bases, 4 bases remained unmatched. DNA for the CDR3: TGCAGTGCTAACGCGGGGGTTCAAGAGACCCAGTACTTC. It codes for CSANAGVQETQYF.